The present TCR beta chain was sequenced within a study of shared clonotypes between healthy human individuals. Study-wide findings and caveats: Rarefaction showed that sequencing of sorted subsets was incomplete (despite large depth).

Data came from immunoSEQ multiplex PCR; TCRdb stores just in-frame clones and leaves some out. The table has some 690,000 clones, about 90% seen once; the top ten hold approximately 35%. This clone was counted ten times or more. Antigen specificity is unknown. Within the sample, other DNA sequences also encode this same CDR3. This clonotype originated in a young man in good health. Some clones in this sample may be carry-over from other donors' samples. Sequenced material: memory CD8+ T cells from PBMCs. The sample's subset: CD45RO+ cells pooled with CCR7-negative TemRA cells.

The CDR3 spells CAWSLASSTDTQYF. CDR3 DNA sequence: TGTGCCTGGAGTCTGGCCTCTAGCACAGATACGCAGTATTTT. The genes are TRBV30 and TRBJ2-3; D unclear. Trimming took off 2 bases at V and 0 bases at J, with 9 bases between the two ends. This CDR3 region has 14 residues. Germline V gene sequence: CDR1 GTSNPN, CDR2 SVGIG (reference sequence). The entire variable domain, with the rest obtained from reference TRBV30 and TRBJ2-3, is as follows: SQTIHQWPATLVQPVGSPLSLECTVEGTSNPNLYWYRQAAGRGLQLLFYSVGIGQISSEVPQNLSASRPQDRQFILSSKKLLLSDSGFYLCAWSLASSTDTQYFGPGTRLTVL.